The subject of this entry is one TCR beta chain. Germline CDR1 SGHTS, CDR2 YDEGEE. Germline trimming cut 0 bases from V and 3 bases from J; bases unmatched to any gene: 4. The CDR3 has 15 amino acids. This sample is drawn from a study of T cell changes during pregnancy in multiple sclerosis. The assay was immunoSEQ multiplex PCR, and TCRdb's table has in-frame clones only and misses some. This sample has roughly 89,000 clones, with approximately 94% found just once. The sample consisted of peripheral blood, taken in the third trimester of pregnancy. The rearrangement joins TRBV5-8 to TRBJ2-3, with TRBD1 matching 7 bases. The sequence was collected from a female donor with multiple sclerosis, enrolled in a pregnancy study. CDR3: CASSLGDSGTDTQYF. CDR3 sequence (DNA): TGTGCCAGCAGCTTGGGGGACAGCGGAACAGATACGCAGTATTTT.